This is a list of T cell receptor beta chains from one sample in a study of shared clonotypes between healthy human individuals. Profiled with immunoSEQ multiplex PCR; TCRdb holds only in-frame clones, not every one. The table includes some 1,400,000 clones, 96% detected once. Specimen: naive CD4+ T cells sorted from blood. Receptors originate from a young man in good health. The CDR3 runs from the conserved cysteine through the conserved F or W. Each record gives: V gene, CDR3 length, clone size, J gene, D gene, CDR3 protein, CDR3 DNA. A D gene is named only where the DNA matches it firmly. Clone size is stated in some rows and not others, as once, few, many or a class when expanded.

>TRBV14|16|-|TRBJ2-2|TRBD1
CASSPRLRGLGGELFF
TGTGCCAGCAGCCCAAGATTGAGGGGGCTCGGCGGGGAGCTGTTTTTT
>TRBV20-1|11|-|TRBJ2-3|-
CSVRITDTQYF
TGCAGTGTACGAATCACAGATACGCAGTATTTT
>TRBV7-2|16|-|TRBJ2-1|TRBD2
CASSSSGVGSYNEQFF
TGTGCCAGCAGCTCTAGCGGGGTCGGCTCCTACAATGAGCAGTTCTTC
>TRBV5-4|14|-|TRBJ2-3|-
CASSPPRRTDTQYF
TGTGCCAGCAGCCCCCCGAGGCGGACAGATACGCAGTATTTT
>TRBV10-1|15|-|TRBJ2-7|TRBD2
CASSEGLAGAYEQYF
TGCGCCAGCAGTGAGGGACTAGCGGGAGCCTACGAGCAGTACTTC
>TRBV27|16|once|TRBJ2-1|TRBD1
CASSWTGLGPYNEQFF
TGTGCCAGCAGTTGGACAGGGTTGGGACCCTACAATGAGCAGTTCTTC
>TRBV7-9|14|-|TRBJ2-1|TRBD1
CASSEGQYFNEQFF
TGTGCCAGCAGCGAGGGACAGTATTTCAATGAGCAGTTCTTC
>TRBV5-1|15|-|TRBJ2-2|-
CASSLVGYETGELFF
TGCGCCAGCAGCTTGGTAGGTTATGAGACCGGGGAGCTGTTTTTT
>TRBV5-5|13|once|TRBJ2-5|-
CASSPRESETQYF
TGTGCCAGCAGCCCACGGGAAAGCGAGACCCAGTACTTC
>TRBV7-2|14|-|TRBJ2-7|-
CASRTVRGAYEQYF
TGTGCCAGCAGAACCGTCAGGGGCGCCTACGAGCAGTACTTC
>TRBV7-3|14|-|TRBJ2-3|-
CASSLNPIIDTQYF
TGTGCCAGCAGCTTAAACCCGATAATTGATACGCAGTATTTT
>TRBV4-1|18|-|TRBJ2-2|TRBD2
CASSQAGLAGVDTGELFF
TGCGCCAGCAGCCAAGCCGGACTAGCGGGAGTCGACACCGGGGAGCTGTTTTTT
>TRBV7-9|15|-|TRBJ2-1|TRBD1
CASSLPGTGAREQFF
TGTGCCAGCAGCTTACCCGGGACAGGAGCTCGTGAGCAGTTCTTC
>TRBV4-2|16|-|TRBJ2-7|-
CASSQATGTVYYEQYF
TGTGCCAGCAGCCAGGCGACCGGGACCGTATATTACGAGCAGTACTTC
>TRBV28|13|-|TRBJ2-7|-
CASSAKLFYEQYF
TGTGCCAGCAGTGCCAAACTATTCTACGAGCAGTACTTC
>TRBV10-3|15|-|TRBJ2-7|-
CAISESLAAPYEQYF
TGTGCCATCAGTGAGTCGCTAGCAGCTCCCTACGAGCAGTACTTC
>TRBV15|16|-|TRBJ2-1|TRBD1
CATSSSRDSLYNEQFF
TGTGCCACCAGCAGCTCCCGGGACAGCCTTTACAATGAGCAGTTCTTC
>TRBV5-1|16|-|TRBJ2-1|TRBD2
CASSLGIGTSSHEQFF
TGCGCCAGCAGCTTGGGTATAGGGACTAGCTCTCATGAGCAGTTCTTC
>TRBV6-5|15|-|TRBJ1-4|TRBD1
CASSSHRGRREKLFF
TGTGCCAGCAGTTCACACAGGGGGCGTAGAGAAAAACTGTTTTTT
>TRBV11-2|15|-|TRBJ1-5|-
CASSLAVNSNQPQHF
TGTGCCAGCAGCTTAGCGGTGAATAGCAATCAGCCCCAGCATTTT
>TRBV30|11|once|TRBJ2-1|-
CAWGINNEQFF
TGTGCCTGGGGGATTAACAATGAGCAGTTCTTC
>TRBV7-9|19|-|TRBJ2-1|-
CASAPDTPEFGISYNEQFF
TGTGCCAGCGCCCCGGATACACCCGAATTCGGTATCTCCTACAATGAGCAGTTCTTC
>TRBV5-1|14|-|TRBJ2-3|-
CASSSSGRTDTQYF
TGCGCCAGCAGCTCAAGCGGACGCACAGATACGCAGTATTTT
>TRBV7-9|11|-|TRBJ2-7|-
CASRGGYEQYF
TGTGCCAGCAGGGGGGGCTACGAGCAGTACTTC
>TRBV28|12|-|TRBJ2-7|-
CASSSEYYEQYF
TGTGCCAGCAGTTCCGAGTACTACGAGCAGTACTTC
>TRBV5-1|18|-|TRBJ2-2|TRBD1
CASSLRARTGGATGELFF
TGCGCCAGCAGCTTGCGCGCAAGGACAGGGGGCGCGACCGGGGAGCTGTTTTTT
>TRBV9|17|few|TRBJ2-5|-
CASSVGVGGPLGETQYF
TGTGCCAGCAGCGTAGGCGTCGGCGGGCCTTTGGGAGAGACCCAGTACTTC
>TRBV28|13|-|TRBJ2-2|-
CASSLLSTGELFF
TGTGCCAGCAGTTTATTATCTACCGGGGAGCTGTTTTTT
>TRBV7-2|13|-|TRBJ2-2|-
CASSSSMTGELFF
TGTGCCAGCAGCTCATCTATGACCGGGGAGCTGTTTTTT
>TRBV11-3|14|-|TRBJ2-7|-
CASSHSGTRAEQYF
TGTGCCAGCAGCCACTCCGGGACAAGGGCCGAGCAGTACTTC
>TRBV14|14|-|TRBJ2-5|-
CASSQDPGGETQYF
TGTGCCAGCAGCCAAGATCCAGGGGGGGAGACCCAGTACTTC
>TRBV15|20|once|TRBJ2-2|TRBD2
CATSPRGAGGPGTNTGELFF
TGTGCCACCAGCCCCCGGGGCGCGGGAGGGCCGGGAACTAACACCGGGGAGCTGTTTTTT
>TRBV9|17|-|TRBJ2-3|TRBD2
CASSVDSSGGIKDTQYF
TGTGCCAGCAGCGTGGACTCTAGCGGGGGAATAAAAGATACGCAGTATTTT
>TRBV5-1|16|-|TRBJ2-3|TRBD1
CASSIAGTGARDTQYF
TGCGCCAGCAGCATCGCCGGGACAGGCGCGCGGGATACGCAGTATTTT
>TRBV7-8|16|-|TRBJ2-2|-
CASRVWGAQNTGELFF
TGTGCCAGCCGCGTTTGGGGGGCTCAGAACACCGGGGAGCTGTTTTTT
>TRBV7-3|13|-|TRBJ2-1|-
CASSLGSYNEQFF
TGTGCCAGCAGCTTAGGCTCTTACAATGAGCAGTTCTTC
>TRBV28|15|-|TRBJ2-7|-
CASSLTEFSRYEQYF
TGTGCCAGCAGCCTAACAGAGTTTAGCCGTTACGAGCAGTACTTC
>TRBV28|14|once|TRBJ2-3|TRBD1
CASSAGQVTDTQYF
TGTGCCAGCAGTGCGGGACAGGTCACAGATACGCAGTATTTT
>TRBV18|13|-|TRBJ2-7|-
CASSPSQDYEQYF
TGTGCCAGCTCACCGAGCCAGGACTACGAGCAGTACTTC
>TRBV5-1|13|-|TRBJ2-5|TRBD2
CASSPGLAETQYF
TGCGCCAGCAGCCCCGGACTAGCCGAGACCCAGTACTTC
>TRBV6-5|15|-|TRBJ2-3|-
CASRFGERGTDTQYF
TGTGCCAGCAGGTTTGGAGAGCGCGGCACAGATACGCAGTATTTT
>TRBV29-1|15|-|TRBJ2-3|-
CRVEVPRPSTDTQYF
TGCAGAGTTGAAGTCCCGAGGCCTAGCACAGATACGCAGTATTTT
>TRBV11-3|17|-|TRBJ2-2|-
CASSSGSLGGNTGELFF
TGTGCCAGCAGCTCCGGTTCTTTGGGAGGAAACACCGGGGAGCTGTTTTTT
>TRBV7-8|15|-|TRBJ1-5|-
CASSPSDSSYQPQHF
TGTGCCAGCAGCCCCTCCGACAGTTCTTATCAGCCCCAGCATTTT
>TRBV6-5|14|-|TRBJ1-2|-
CASRRPGFGYGYTF
TGTGCCAGCAGAAGACCGGGATTTGGCTATGGCTACACCTTC
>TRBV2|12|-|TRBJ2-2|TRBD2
CASSGMLGELFF
TGTGCCAGTAGCGGGATGCTCGGGGAGCTGTTTTTT